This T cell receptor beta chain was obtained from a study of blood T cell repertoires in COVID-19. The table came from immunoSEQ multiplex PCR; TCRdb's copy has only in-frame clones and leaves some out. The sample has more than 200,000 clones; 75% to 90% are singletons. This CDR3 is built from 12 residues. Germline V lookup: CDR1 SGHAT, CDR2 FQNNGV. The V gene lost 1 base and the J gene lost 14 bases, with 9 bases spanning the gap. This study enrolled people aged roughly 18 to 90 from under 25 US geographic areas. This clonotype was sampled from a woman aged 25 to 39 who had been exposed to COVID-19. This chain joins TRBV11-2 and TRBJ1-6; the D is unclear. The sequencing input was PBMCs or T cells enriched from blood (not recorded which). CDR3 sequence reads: CASSLGWSTLHF. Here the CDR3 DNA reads TGTGCCAGCAGCTTAGGATGGAGCACCCTCCACTTT.